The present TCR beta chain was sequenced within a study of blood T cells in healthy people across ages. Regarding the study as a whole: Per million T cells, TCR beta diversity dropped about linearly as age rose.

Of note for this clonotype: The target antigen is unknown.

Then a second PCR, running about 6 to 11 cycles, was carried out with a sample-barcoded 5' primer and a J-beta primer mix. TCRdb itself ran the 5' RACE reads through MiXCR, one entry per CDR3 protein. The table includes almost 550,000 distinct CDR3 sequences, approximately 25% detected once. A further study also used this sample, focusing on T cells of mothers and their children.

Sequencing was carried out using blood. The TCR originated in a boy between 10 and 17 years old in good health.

The CDR3 loop reads CASSYLIGYEQYF. The CDR3 nucleotides are TGTGCCAGCAGTTACCTTATTGGGTACGAGCAGTACTTC. This chain joins TRBV6-2 or TRBV6-3 and TRBJ2-5, with D hard to call. The J call is in doubt because the DNA end fits TRBJ2-7 better. The CDR3 length is 13 residues. Germline V gene data show CDR1 as MNHEY and CDR2 as SVGEGT.